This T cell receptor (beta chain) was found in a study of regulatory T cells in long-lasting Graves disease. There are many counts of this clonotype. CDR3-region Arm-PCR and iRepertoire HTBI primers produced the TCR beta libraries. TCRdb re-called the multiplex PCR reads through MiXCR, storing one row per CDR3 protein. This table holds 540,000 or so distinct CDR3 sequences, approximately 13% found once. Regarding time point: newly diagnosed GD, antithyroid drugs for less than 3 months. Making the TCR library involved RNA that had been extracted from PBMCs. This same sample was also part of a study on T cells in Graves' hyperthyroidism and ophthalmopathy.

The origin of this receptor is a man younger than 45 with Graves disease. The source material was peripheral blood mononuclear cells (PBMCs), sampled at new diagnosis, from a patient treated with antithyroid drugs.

The CDR3 spells CASSQLPGELFF. The CDR3 DNA sequence: TGTGCCAGCAGCCAATTACCCGGGGAGCTGTTTTTT. The chain links TRBV7-3 to TRBJ2-2; D not certain. Germline lookup yields CDR1 SGHTA and CDR2 FQGTGA. The CDR3 is 12 amino acids. Trimming left V 5 bases short and J 6 bases short, with 7 bases between.